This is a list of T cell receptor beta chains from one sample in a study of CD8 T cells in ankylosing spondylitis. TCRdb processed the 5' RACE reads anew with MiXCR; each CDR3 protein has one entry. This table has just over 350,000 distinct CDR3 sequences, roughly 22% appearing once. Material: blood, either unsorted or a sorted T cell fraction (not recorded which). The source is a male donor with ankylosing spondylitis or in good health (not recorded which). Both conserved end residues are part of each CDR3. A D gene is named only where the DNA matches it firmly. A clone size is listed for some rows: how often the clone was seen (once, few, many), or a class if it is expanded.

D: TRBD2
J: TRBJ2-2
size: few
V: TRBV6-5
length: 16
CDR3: CASSYASGGYTGELFF
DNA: TGTGCCAGCAGTTACGCTAGCGGGGGGTACACCGGGGAGCTGTTTTTT

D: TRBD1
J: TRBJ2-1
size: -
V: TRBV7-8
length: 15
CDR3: CASSSRDRADNEQFF
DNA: TGTGCCAGCAGCTCCCGGGACAGGGCCGACAATGAGCAGTTCTTC

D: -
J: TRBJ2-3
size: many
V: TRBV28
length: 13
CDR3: CASTNSFTDTQYF
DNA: TGTGCCAGCACAAACAGTTTCACAGATACGCAGTATTTT

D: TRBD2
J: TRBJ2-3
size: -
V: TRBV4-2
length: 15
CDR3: CASSLSSGGADTQYF
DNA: TGTGCCAGCAGCCTTTCGAGCGGGGGGGCGGATACGCAGTATTTT

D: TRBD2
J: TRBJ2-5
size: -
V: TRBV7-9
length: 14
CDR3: CASSTTSGGETQYF
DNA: TGTGCCAGCAGCACGACTAGCGGTGGAGAGACCCAGTACTTC

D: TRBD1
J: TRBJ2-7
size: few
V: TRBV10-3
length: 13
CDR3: CAIRLGQGNEQYF
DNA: TGTGCCATCAGGCTGGGACAGGGAAACGAGCAGTACTTC

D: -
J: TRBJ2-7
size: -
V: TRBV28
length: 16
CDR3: CASSREWRESTYEQYF
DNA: TGTGCCAGCAGCAGAGAGTGGAGGGAAAGTACCTACGAGCAGTACTTC

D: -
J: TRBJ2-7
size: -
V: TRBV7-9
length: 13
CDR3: CASSSQVFYEQYF
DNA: TGTGCCAGCAGTTCACAGGTTTTCTACGAGCAGTACTTC

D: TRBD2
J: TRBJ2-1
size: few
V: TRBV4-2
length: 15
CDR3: CASSQGLAGGGEQFF
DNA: TGTGCCAGCAGCCAAGGACTAGCGGGGGGAGGTGAGCAGTTCTTC

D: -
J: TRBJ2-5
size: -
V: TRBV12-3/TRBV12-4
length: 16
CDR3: CASSLNLGRNQETQYF
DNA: TGTGCCAGCAGTTTAAATCTCGGCCGGAACCAAGAGACCCAGTACTTC